This is a list of T cell receptor beta chains from one sample in a study of cytomegalovirus exposure and HLA in healthy donors. Using immunoSEQ multiplex PCR, the repertoire was profiled, and TCRdb retains in-frame clones only, with some absent. This sample has roughly 130,000 clones, with 84% found just once. The specimen was PBMCs. The receptor set was obtained from a woman between 18 and 29 years old in good health and CMV-seropositive. Both conserved end residues are part of each CDR3. The order of the fields is J gene, V gene, CDR3 protein.

>TRBJ1-5|TRBV15
CATSRGEVGPPQHF
>TRBJ2-1|TRBV7-9
CASSPRDSPSYNEQFF
>TRBJ1-4|TRBV5-1
CASSLAGGTSNEKLFF
>TRBJ1-1|TRBV19
CASSYGGNTEAFF
>TRBJ2-7|TRBV2
CASSERQYYEQYF
>TRBJ2-7|TRBV13
CASSSGLADFYEQYF
>TRBJ1-4|TRBV28
CASSRGGNEKLFF
>TRBJ2-1|TRBV11-2
CASSTTLAGGGFF
>TRBJ2-1|TRBV5-5
CASSRGGGGDEQFF
>TRBJ2-7|TRBV29-1
CSVDLTGDDEQYF
>-|TRBV5-4
CASRLAGFSEQYF
>TRBJ2-3|TRBV11-3
CASRLLLAGGLPDTQYF
>TRBJ1-2|TRBV5-8
CASSTVRQDWAGYTF
>TRBJ2-4|TRBV28
CASSPTTGEANF
>TRBJ1-6|TRBV7-2
CASSPRVNSPLHF
>TRBJ2-1|TRBV30
CAWRGGYNEQFF
>TRBJ2-2|TRBV10-2
CASKPGDTGELFF
>TRBJ2-7|TRBV11-2
CASSHGEHEQYF
>TRBJ2-5|TRBV7-6
CASSTYGGQETQYF
>TRBJ2-1|TRBV10-3
CAISESSPASGDNEQFF
>TRBJ1-2|TRBV6-1
CASSEFDRANYGYTF
>TRBJ2-5|TRBV30
CAWSRAGGGETQYF
>TRBJ2-1|TRBV7-7
CASSLLQAYNEQFF
>TRBJ2-2|TRBV2
CASRMGQAGTGELFF
>TRBJ2-7|TRBV5-1
CASSTDKSYEQYF
>TRBJ2-5|TRBV19
CASSVTGTKAPETQYF
>TRBJ2-3|TRBV11-1
CASSLTTSGGHTDTQYF
>TRBJ1-5|TRBV14
CASSGQGNQPQHF
>TRBJ2-7|TRBV7-9
CASSLGQNSYEQYF
>TRBJ2-1|TRBV10-1
CASSESWGLAGDNEQFF
>TRBJ1-6|TRBV9
CASSVGGVSPLHF
>TRBJ2-7|TRBV2
CASYRQGGPSYEQYF
>TRBJ1-5|TRBV25-1
CASSGLTGDNQPQHF
>TRBJ2-1|TRBV27
CASSLYWEEPPNEQFF
>TRBJ1-1|TRBV10-1
CASSERQGGTEAFF
>TRBJ2-1|TRBV6-5
CASSYSRSRGGDEQFF
>TRBJ1-2|TRBV7-9
CASSLPTGRNYGYTF
>TRBJ2-3|TRBV9
CASSVRSGDYTDTQYF
>TRBJ1-1|TRBV27
CASSLRGSPRAAFF
>TRBJ2-3|TRBV7-9
CASSTGVDTQYF
>TRBJ2-2|TRBV9
CASSGGPGGELFF
>TRBJ1-6|TRBV5-1
CASSPGTGGNSPLHF
>TRBJ1-2|TRBV5-1
CASSTNRDRGGYTF
>TRBJ2-1|TRBV10-1
CASSDPGGQEQFF
>TRBJ1-5|TRBV6-5
CASSEVSGNQPQHF
>TRBJ2-1|TRBV5-4
CASSSGTSAYYNEQFF
>TRBJ1-6|TRBV25-1
CASSDPKGDSPLHF
>TRBJ1-1|TRBV6-1
CASSKSGTEAFF
>TRBJ1-2|TRBV25-1
CASSDWQNYGYTF
>TRBJ2-1|TRBV4-1
CASSPLEGAVSDNEQFF
>TRBJ2-3|TRBV5-1
CASSTTSGGVTDTQYF
>TRBJ1-2|TRBV6-5
CASSPGTGAYGYTF